This T cell receptor beta chain was documented in a study of CD8 T cells in ankylosing spondylitis. TCRdb used MiXCR to reprocess the 5' RACE reads, holding one entry per CDR3 protein. Counted here are under 150,000 distinct CDR3 sequences, 8% to 9% occurring once; the ten biggest clones make up roughly 7.2%. Findings and limits, study-wide: What seemed typical of ankylosing spondylitis blood was a TCR beta motif built from several highly homologous variants. Matched synovial fluid from ankylosing spondylitis patients was reported to be enriched for disease-linked clones.

With regard to this clonotype: The antigen is unknown.

This CDR3 is 13 amino acids long. Germline V gives CDR1 MNHEY, CDR2 SVGAGI. Trimming stripped 2 bases from V and 6 bases from J, with 7 bases between. This receptor was obtained from a male donor with ankylosing spondylitis. The rearrangement links TRBV6-5 to TRBJ2-2; D possibly uses TRBD1 or TRBD2 (5 bases each). Sequencing used synovial fluid, either unsorted or a sorted T cell fraction (not recorded which). The chain's CDR3 is CASSYGGAGELFF. The CDR3, as DNA: TGTGCCAGCAGTTACGGGGGAGCCGGGGAGCTGTTTTTT.